This T cell receptor beta chain was sequenced for a study of technical replicates of blood from a few donors. TCRdb's table, derived via immunoSEQ multiplex PCR, lists solely in-frame clones and lacks some. The table has tens of thousands of clones, approximately 94% seen once; the top ten hold 0.25%. This CDR3 is built from 13 residues. Germline V gives CDR1 SQVTM, CDR2 ANQGSEA. The V end lost 6 bases, the J end lost 0 bases, and 12 bases lay between the germline ends. The chain joins TRBV29-1 to TRBJ2-7, with TRBD1 as a possible D gene (6 bases). The sequence was collected from a human donor in good health. The sequencing input was T cells isolated from PBMCs. CDR3 residues: CSVVGQSSYEQYF. The CDR3 DNA reads TGCAGCGTCGTCGGACAGTCCTCCTACGAGCAGTACTTC.